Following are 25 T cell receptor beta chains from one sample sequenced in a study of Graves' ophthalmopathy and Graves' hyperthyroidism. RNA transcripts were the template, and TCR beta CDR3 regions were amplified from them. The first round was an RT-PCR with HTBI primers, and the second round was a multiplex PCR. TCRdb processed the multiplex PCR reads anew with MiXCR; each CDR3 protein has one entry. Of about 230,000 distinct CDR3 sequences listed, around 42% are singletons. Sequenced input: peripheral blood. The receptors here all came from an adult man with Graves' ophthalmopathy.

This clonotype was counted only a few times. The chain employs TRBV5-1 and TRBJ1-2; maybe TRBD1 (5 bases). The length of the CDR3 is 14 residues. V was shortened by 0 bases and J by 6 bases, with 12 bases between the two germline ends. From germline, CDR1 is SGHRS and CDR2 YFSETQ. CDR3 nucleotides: TGCGCCAGCAGCTTGGCGGGACTCCTGGATGGCTACACCTTC. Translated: CASSLAGLLDGYTF.

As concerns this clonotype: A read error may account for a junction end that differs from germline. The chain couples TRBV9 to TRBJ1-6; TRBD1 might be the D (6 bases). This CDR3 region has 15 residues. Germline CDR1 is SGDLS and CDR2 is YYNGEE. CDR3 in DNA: TGCGCCAGCAGCCAATACAGGGAGAATAATTCACCCCTCCACTTT. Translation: CASSQYRENNSPLHF.

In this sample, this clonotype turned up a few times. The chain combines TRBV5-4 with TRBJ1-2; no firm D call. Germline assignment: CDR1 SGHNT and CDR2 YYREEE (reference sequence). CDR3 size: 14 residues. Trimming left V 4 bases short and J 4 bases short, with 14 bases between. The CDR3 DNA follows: TGTGCCAGCAGCCCTACACCTACCCCCTATGGCTACACCTTC. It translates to CASSPTPTPYGYTF.

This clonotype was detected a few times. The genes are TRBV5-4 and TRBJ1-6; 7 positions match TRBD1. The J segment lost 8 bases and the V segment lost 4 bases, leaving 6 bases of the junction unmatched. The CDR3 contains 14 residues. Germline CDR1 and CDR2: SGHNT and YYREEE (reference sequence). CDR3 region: CASSGGGSDSPLHF. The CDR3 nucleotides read TGTGCCAGCAGCGGAGGGGGCTCCGATTCACCCCTCCACTTT.

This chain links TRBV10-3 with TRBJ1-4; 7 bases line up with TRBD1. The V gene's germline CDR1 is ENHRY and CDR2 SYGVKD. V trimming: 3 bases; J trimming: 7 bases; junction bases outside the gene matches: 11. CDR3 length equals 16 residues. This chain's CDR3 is CAISDSRDSGGEKLFF. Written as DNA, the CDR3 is TGTGCCATCAGTGACTCACGGGACAGTGGCGGTGAAAAACTGTTTTTT.

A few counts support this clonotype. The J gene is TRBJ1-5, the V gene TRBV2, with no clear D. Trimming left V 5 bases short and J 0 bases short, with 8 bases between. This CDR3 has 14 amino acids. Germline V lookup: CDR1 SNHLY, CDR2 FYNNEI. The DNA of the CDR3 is TGTGCCAGCAGTTGGGCGACTAGCAATCAGCCCCAGCATTTT. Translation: CASSWATSNQPQHF.

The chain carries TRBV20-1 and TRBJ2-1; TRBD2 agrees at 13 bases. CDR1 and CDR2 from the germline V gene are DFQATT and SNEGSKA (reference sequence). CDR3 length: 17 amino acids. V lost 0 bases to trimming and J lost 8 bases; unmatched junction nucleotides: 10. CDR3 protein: CSARDWGGTSGNDEQFF. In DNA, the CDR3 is TGCAGTGCTAGAGATTGGGGGGGGACTAGCGGGAATGATGAGCAGTTCTTC.

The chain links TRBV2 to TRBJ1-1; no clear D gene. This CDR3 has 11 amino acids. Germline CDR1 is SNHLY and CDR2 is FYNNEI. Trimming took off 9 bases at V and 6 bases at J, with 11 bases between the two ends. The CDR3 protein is CASLRRAEAFF. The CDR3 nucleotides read TGTGCCAGTTTAAGGAGGGCTGAAGCTTTCTTT. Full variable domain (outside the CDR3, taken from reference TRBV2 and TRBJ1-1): EPEVTQTPSHQVTQMGQEVILRCVPISNHLYFYWYRQILGQKVEFLVSFYNNEISEKSEIFDDQFSVERPDGSNFTLKIRSTKLEDSAMYFCASLRRAEAFFGQGTRLTVV.

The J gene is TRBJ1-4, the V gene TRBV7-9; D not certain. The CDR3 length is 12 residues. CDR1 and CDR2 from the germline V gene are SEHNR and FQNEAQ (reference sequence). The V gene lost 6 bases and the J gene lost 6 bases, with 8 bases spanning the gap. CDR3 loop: CASRRIDEKLFF. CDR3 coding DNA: TGTGCCAGCAGACGAATTGATGAAAAACTGTTTTTT.

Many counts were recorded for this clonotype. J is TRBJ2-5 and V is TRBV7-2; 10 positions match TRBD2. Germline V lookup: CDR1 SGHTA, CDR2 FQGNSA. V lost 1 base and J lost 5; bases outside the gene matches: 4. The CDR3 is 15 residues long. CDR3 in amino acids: CASSLGLAGGETQYF. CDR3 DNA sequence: TGTGCCAGCAGCTTAGGACTAGCGGGCGGGGAGACCCAGTACTTC. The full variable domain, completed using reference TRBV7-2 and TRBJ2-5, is GAGVSQSPSNKVTEKGKDVELRCDPISGHTALYWYRQSLGQGLEFLIYFQGNSAPDKSGLPSDRFSAERTGGSVSTLTIQRTQQEDSAVYLCASSLGLAGGETQYFGPGTRLLVL.

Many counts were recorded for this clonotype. CDR3 region: CASSLARGWAFF. The CDR3 DNA is TGTGCCAGCAGCTTAGCCCGGGGTTGGGCTTTCTTT. V usage is TRBV7-9 and J usage is TRBJ1-1; D is uncertain. Germline-derived CDR1 and CDR2 are SEHNR and FQNEAQ (reference sequence). The CDR3 is 12 residues long. V lost 0 bases and J 11 bases, leaving 10 bases between the germline ends.

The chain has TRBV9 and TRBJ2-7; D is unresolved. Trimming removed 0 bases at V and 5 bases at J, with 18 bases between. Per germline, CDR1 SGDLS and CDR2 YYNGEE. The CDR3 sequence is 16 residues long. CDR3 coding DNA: TGTGCCAGCAGCGTAGTATCGGCGGTCCTAACCCACGAGCAGTACTTC. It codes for CASSVVSAVLTHEQYF.

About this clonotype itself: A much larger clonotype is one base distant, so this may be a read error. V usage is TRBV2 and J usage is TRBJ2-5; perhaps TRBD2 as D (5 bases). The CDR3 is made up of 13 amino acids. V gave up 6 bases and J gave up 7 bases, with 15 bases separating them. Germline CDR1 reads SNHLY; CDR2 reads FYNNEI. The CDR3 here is CASSPGLKGTQYF. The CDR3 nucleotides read TGTGCCAGCAGCCCCGGACTCAAGGGGACCCAGTACTTC.

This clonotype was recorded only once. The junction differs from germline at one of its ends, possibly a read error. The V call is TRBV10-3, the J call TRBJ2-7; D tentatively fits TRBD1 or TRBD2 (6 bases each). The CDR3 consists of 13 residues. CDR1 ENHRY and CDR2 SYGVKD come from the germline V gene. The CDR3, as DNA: TGTGCCATCACTGAATTAGGGGAGGACAGATACTTCTTC. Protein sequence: CAITELGEDRYFF.

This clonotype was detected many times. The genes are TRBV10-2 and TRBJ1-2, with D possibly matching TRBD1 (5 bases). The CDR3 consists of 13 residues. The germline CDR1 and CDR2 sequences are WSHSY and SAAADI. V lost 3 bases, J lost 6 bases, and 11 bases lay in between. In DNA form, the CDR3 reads TGCGCCAGCAGTGAAGCAGGGATCCATGGCTACACCTTC. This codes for CASSEAGIHGYTF.

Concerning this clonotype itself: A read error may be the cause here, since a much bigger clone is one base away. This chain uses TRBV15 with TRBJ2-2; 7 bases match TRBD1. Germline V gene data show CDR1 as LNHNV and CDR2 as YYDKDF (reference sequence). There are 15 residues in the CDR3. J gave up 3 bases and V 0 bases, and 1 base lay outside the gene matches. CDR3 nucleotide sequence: TGTGCCACCAGCAGAGAGGACAGGTACACCGGGGAGCTGTTTTTT. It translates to CATSREDRYTGELFF.

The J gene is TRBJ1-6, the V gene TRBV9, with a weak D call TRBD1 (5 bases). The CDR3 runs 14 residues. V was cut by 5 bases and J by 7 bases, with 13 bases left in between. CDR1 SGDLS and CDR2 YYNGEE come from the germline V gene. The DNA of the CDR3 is TGTGCCAGCAGTTTATTACGGGGGAATTCACCCCTCCACTTT. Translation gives CASSLLRGNSPLHF.

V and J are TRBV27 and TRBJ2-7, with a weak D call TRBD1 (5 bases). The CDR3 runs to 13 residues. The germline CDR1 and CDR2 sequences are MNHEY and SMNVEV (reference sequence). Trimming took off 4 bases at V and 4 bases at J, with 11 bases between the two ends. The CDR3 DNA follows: TGTGCCAGCAGTTGGGGCAGGACATACGAGCAGTACTTC. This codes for CASSWGRTYEQYF.

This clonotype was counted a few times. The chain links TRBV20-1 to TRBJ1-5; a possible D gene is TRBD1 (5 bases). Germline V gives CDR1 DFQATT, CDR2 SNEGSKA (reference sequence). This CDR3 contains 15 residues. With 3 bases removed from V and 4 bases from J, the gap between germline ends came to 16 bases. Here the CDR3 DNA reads TGCAGTGCTAGCCCCCCTTCAGGGAGGAATCAGCCCCAGCATTTT. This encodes CSASPPSGRNQPQHF.

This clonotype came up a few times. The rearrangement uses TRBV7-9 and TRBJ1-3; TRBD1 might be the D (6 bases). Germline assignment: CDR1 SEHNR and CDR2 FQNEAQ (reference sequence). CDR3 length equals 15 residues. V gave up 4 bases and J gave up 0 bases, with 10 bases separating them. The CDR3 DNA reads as TGTGCCAGCAGCTCTACAGGGACCTCTGGAAACACCATATATTTT. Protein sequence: CASSSTGTSGNTIYF. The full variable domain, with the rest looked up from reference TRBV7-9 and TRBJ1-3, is DTGVSQNPRHKITKRGQNVTFRCDPISEHNRLYWYRQTLGQGPEFLTYFQNEAQLEKSRLLSDRFSAERPKGSFSTLEIQRTEQGDSAMYLCASSSTGTSGNTIYFGEGSWLTVV.

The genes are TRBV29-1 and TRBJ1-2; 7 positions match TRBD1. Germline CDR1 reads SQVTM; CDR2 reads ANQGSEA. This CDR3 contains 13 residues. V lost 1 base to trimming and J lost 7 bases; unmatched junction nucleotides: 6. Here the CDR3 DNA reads TGCAGCGTTGAAGTGAGGGGGCGTTTTGGCTACACCTTC. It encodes CSVEVRGRFGYTF.

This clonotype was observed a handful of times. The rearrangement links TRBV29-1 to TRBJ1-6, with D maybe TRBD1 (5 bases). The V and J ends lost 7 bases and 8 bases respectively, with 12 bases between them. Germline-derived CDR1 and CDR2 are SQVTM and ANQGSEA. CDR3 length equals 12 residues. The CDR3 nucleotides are TGCAGCGGCAGGGTGTTGTATTCACCCCTCCACTTT. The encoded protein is CSGRVLYSPLHF.

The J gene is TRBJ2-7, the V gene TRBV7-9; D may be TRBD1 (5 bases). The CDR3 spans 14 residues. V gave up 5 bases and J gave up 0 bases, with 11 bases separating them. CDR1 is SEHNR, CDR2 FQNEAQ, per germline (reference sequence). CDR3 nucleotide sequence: TGTGCCAGCAGCCCCAGGGTCTTCTCCTACGAGCAGTACTTC. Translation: CASSPRVFSYEQYF. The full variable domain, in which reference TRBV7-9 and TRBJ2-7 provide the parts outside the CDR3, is DTGVSQNPRHKITKRGQNVTFRCDPISEHNRLYWYRQTLGQGPEFLTYFQNEAQLEKSRLLSDRFSAERPKGSFSTLEIQRTEQGDSAMYLCASSPRVFSYEQYFGPGTRLTVT.

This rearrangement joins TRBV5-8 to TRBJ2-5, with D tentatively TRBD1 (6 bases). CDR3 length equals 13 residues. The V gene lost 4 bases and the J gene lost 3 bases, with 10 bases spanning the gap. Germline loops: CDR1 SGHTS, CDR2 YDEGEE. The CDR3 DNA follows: TGTGCCAGCAGCCATGGACAGAAAGAGACCCAGTACTTC. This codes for CASSHGQKETQYF.

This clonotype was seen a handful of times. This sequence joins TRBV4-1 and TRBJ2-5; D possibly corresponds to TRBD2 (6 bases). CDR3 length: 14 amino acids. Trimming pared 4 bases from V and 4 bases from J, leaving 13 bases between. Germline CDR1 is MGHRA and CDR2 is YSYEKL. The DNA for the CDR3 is TGCGCCAGCAGCCCTGCGGGATTTGGAGAGACCCAGTACTTC. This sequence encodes CASSPAGFGETQYF.